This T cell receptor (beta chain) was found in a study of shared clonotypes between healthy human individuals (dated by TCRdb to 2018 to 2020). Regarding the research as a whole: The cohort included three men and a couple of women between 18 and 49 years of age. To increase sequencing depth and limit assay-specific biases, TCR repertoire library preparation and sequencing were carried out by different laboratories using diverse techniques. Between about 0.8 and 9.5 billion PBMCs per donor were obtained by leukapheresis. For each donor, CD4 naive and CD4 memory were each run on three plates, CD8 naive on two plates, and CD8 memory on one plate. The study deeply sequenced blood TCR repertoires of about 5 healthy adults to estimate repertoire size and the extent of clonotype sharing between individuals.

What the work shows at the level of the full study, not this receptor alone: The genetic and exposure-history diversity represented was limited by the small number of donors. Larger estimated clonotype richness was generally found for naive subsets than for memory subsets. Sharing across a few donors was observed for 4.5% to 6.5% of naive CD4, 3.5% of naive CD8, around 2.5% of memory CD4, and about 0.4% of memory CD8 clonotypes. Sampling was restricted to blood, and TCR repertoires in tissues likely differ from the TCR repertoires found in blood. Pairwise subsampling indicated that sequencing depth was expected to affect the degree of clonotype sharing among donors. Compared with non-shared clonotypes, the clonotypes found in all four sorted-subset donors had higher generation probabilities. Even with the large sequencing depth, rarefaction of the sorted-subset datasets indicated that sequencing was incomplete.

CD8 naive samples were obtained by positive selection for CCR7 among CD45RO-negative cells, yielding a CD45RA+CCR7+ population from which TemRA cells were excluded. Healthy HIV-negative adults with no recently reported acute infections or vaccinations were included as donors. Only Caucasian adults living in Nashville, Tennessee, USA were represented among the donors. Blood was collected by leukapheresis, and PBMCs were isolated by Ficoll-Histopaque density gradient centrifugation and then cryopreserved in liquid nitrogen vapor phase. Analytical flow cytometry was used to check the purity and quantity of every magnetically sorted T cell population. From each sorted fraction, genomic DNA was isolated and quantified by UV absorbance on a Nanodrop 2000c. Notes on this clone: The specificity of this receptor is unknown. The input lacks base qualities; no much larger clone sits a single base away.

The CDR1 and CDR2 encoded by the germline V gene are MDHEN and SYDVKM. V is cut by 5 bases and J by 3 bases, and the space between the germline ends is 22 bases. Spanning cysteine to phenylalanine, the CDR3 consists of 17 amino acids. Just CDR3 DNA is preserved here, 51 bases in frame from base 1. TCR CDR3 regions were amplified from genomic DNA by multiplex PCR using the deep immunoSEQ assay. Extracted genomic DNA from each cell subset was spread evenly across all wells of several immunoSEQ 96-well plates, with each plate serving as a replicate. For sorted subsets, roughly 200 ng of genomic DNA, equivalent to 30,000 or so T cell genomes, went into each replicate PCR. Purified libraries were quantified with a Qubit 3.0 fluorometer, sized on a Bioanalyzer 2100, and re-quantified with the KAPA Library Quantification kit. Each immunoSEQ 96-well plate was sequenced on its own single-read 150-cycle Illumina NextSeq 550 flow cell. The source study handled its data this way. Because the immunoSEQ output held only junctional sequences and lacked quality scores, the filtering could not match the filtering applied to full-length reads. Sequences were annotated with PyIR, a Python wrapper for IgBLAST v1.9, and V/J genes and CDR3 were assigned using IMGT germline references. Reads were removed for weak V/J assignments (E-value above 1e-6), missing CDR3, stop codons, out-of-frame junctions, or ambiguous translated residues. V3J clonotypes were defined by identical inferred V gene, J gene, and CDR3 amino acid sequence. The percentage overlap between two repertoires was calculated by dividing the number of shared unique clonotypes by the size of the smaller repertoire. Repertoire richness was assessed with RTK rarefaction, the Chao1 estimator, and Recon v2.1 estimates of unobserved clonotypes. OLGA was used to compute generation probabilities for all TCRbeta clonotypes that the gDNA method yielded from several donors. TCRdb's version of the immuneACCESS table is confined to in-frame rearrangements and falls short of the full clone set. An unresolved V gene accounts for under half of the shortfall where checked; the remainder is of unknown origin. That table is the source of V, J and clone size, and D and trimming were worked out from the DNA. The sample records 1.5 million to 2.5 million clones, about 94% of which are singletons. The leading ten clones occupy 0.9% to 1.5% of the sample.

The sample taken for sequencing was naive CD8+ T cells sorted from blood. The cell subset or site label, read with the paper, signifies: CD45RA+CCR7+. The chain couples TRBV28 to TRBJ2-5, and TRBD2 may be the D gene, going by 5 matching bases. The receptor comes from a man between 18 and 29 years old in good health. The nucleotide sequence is TGTGCCAGCAGTCTGAGAGGGATATCCGGTCTCAAAGAGACCCAGTACTTC. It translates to CASSLRGISGLKETQYF.